This T cell receptor beta chain came from a study of blood T cells in healthy people across ages. In its sample, this clonotype was seen a few times. Alongside a J-beta primer mix, a sample-barcoded 5' primer served in a second PCR lasting roughly 7 to 11 cycles. TCRdb ran MiXCR on the 5' RACE reads and lists one entry per CDR3 protein. The table includes roughly 680,000 distinct CDR3 sequences, around 48% detected once. The germline V gene encodes CDR1 ENHRY and CDR2 SYGVKD. CDR3 length equals 13 residues. Unmatched junction bases numbered 1, after V lost 5 bases and J lost 7 bases. The chain joins TRBV10-3 to TRBJ2-1; 11 bases line up with TRBD2. This sequence was found in a woman aged 55-75 years in good health. Material for sequencing was blood. The CDR3 is CAISWTSGNEQFF. CDR3 DNA: TGTGCCATCAGTTGGACTAGCGGGAATGAGCAGTTCTTC.